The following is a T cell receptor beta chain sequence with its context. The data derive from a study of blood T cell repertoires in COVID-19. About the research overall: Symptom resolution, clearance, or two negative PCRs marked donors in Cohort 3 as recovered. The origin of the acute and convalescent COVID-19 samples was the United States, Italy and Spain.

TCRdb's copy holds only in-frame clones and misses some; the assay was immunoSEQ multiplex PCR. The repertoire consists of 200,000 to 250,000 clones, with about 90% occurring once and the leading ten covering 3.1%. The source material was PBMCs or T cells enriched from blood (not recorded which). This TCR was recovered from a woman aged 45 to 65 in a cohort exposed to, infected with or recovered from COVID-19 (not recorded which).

The CDR3 sequence is CASSYGATSYGYTF. The CDR3 nucleotides read TGTGCCAGCAGTTACGGGGCAACCTCCTATGGCTACACCTTC. V gene TRBV6-5 combines with J gene TRBJ1-2; D might be TRBD1 (5 bases). Germline CDR1 MNHEY, CDR2 SVGAGI. This CDR3 comprises 14 residues. V shed 2 bases and J shed 4 bases, with 11 bases lying between them.